This T cell receptor beta chain was captured in a study of T cell repertoires in cytomegalovirus infection. Whole-study context: Both a matching HLA type and CMV infection were indicated by public TCR beta signatures.

The sample holds a few counts of this clonotype. What it binds is not known. TCRdb re-called the reads with MiXCR, one entry per CDR3 protein. The sample includes about 130,000 distinct CDR3 sequences, 20% to 30% of them seen just once. Looked up from germline, CDR1 is MDHEN and CDR2 is SYDVKM. This CDR3 is built from 13 residues. The germline V and J ends were trimmed by 2 bases and 2 bases, with 7 bases remaining between them. Study-wide results and limits: Within the response measured ex vivo, HLA-C-restricted CMV-specific TCR beta clonotypes were dominant. Frequencies of public TCR beta families were cumulated, and this identified carriers of CMV plus the relevant HLA.

The receptor was isolated from a human donor in good health (CMV status not recorded). Some clones in this sample may be carry-over from other donors' samples. The chain uses TRBV28 and TRBJ2-7; D may correspond to TRBD1 or TRBD2 (5 bases each). The sequencing sample was made of PBMCs, sequenced either directly or after in vitro stimulation (not recorded which). The CDR3: CASSLQGPYEQYV. The DNA for the CDR3 is TGTGCCAGCAGTTTACAGGGACCCTACGAGCAGTACGTC.